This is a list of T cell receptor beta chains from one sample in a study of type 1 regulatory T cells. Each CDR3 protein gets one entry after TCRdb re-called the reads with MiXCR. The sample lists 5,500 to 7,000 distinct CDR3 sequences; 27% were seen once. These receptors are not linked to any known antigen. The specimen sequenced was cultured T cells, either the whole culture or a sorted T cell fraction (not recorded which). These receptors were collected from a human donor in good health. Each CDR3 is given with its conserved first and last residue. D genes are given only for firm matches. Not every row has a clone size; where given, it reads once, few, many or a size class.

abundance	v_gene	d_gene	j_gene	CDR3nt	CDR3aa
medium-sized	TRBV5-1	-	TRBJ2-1	TGCGCCAGCAGCTTGGGTCAGGGGCCCTCCTACAATGAGCAGTTCTTC	CASSLGQGPSYNEQFF
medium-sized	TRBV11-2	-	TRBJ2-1	TGTGCCAGCAGCCAATTACAGGGCTCCTACAATGAGCAGTTCTTC	CASSQLQGSYNEQFF
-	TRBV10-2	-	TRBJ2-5	TGCGCCAGCAGGACTGTGAGAGAGACCCAGTACTTC	CASRTVRETQYF
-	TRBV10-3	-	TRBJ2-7	TGTGCCATCAGTGACGAGGGCTACCCCCCCTACGAGCAGTACTTC	CAISDEGYPPYEQYF
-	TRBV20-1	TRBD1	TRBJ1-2	TGCAGTGCTAGCCTGACAGGGGGCCGTGGCTACACCTTC	CSASLTGGRGYTF
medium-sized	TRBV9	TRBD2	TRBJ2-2	TGTGCCAGCAGCGTAGGCCTATTTGCGGGAGTACAAACCGGGGAGCTGTTTTTT	CASSVGLFAGVQTGELFF
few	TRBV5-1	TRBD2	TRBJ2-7	TGCGCCAGCAGCTTGGATGGGCGGGGGTACGAGCAGTACTTC	CASSLDGRGYEQYF
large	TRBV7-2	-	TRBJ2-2	TGTGCCAGCAGCTCCCCGGGCGGGGAGCTGTTTTTT	CASSSPGGELFF
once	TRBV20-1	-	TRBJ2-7	TGCAGTGCTAGTCGCCTAGCCTACGAGCAGTACTTC	CSASRLAYEQYF
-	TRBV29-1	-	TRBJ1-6	TGCAGCCGGCCGAATTCACCCCTCCACTTT	CSRPNSPLHF
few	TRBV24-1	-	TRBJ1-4	TGTGCCACCAGTCAAGGACCGGCAAATGAAAAACTGTTTTTT	CATSQGPANEKLFF
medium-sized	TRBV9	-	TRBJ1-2	TGTGCCAGCAGCGTCCGACCCACTTTCTCCGAGAGAACCGCGGGCTACACCTTC	CASSVRPTFSERTAGYTF
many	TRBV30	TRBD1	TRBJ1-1	TGTGCCTGGGACCTTACAGGGGACACTGAAGCTTTCTTT	CAWDLTGDTEAFF
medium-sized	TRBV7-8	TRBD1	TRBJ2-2	TGTGCCAGCAGGGACCCGGGACAGTCTAACACCGGGGAGCTGTTTTTT	CASRDPGQSNTGELFF
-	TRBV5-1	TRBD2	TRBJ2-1	TGCGCCAGCAGCGAGGCTAGCGGGAGCTCCTACAATGAGCAGTTCTTC	CASSEASGSSYNEQFF
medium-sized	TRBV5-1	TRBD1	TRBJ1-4	TGCGCCAGCAGCTTACAGGGGTTGGATGAAAAACTGTTTTTT	CASSLQGLDEKLFF
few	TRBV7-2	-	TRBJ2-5	TGTGCCAGCAGCGGGACACGGAAGGAGACCCAGTACTTC	CASSGTRKETQYF
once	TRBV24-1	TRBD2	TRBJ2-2	TGTGCCACCGCGGGAGCTAACACCGGGGAGCTGTTTTTT	CATAGANTGELFF
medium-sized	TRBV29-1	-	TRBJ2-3	TGCAGCGTTGTTCCCATCACAGATACGCAGTATTTT	CSVVPITDTQYF
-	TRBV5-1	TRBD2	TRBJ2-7	TGCGCCAGCAGCTTGTCTAGCGGGAGGTACGAGCAGTACTTC	CASSLSSGRYEQYF
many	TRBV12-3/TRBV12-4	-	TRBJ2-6	TGTGCCACCCCCCTGGGGGTGACCGGGGCCAACGTCCTGACTTTC	CATPLGVTGANVLTF
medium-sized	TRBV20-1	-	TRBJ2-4	TGCAGTGCTAGTTCACTCCGCGGGTTGGCACTAGCCAAAAACATTCAGTACTTC	CSASSLRGLALAKNIQYF